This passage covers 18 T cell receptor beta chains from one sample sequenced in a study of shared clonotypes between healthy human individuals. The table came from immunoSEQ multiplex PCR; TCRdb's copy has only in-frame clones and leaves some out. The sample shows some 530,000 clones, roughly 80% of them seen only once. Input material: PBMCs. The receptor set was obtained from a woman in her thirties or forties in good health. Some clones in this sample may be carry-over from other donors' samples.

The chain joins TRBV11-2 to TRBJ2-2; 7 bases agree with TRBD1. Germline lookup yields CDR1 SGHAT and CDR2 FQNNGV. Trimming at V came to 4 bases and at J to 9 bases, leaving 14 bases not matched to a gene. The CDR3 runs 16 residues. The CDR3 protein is CASSSTQGDSYRELFF. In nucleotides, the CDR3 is TGTGCCAGCAGCTCAACCCAGGGGGATAGTTACCGGGAGCTGTTTTTT.

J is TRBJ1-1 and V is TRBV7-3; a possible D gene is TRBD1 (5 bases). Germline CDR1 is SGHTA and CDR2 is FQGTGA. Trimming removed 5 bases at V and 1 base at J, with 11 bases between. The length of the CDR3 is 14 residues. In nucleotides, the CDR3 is TGTGCCAGCAGCCCCGGACACCAGAACACTGAAGCTTTCTTT. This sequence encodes CASSPGHQNTEAFF.

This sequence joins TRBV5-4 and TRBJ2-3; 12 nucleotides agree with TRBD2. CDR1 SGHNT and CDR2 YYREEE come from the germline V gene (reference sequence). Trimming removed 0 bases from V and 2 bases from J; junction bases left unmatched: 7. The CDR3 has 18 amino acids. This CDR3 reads CASSLEPGLAGATDTQYF. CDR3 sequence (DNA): TGTGCCAGCAGCTTGGAACCGGGACTAGCGGGCGCCACAGATACGCAGTATTTT.

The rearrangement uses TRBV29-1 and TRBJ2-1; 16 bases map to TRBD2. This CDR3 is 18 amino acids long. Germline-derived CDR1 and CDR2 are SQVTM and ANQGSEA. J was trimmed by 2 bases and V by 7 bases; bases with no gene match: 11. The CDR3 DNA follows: TGCAGCGCACGACCGGGACTAGCGGGAGGGACAACCTACAATGAGCAGTTCTTC. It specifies CSARPGLAGGTTYNEQFF.

CDR3 sequence: CASTRSLRGTDTQYF. The CDR3 DNA follows: TGTGCCAGCACTCGATCATTACGGGGCACAGATACGCAGTATTTT. V is TRBV6-5 and J is TRBJ2-3; unclear D gene. CDR1 is MNHEY, CDR2 SVGAGI, per germline. The CDR3 spans 15 residues. V lost 7 bases and J 1 base, leaving 15 bases between the germline ends.

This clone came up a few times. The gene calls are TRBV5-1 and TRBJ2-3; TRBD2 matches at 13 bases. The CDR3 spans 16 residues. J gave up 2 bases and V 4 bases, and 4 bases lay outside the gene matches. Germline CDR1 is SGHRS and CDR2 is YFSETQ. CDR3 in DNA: TGCGCCAGCAGCCTGGGACTAGCGGGAACCACAGATACGCAGTATTTT. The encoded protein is CASSLGLAGTTDTQYF. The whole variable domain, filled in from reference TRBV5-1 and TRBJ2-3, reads KAGVTQTPRYLIKTRGQQVTLSCSPISGHRSVSWYQQTPGQGLQFLFEYFSETQRNKGNFPGRFSGRQFSNSRSEMNVSTLELGDSALYLCASSLGLAGTTDTQYFGPGTRLTVL.

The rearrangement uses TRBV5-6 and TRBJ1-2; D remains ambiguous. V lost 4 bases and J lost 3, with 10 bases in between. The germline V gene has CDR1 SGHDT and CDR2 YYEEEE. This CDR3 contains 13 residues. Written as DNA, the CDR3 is TGTGCCAGCAGCGAAAGTTCTTACTATGGCTACACCTTC. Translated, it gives CASSESSYYGYTF.

The CDR3 loop is CASSARNSYEQYF. The CDR3 DNA is TGTGCCAGTAGTGCCCGGAACTCCTACGAGCAGTACTTC. The gene calls are TRBV19 and TRBJ2-7; D is ambiguous. The CDR3 is 13 amino acids. V lost 5 bases to trimming and J lost 0 bases, with 8 bases between them. Germline V lookup: CDR1 LNHDA, CDR2 SQIVND (reference sequence).

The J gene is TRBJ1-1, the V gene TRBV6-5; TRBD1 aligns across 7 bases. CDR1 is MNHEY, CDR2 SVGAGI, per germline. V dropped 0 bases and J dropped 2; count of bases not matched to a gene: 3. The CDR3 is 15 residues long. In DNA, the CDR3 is TGTGCCAGCAGTTACTCGGGAGGGGGCAACACTGAAGCTTTCTTT. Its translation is CASSYSGGGNTEAFF.

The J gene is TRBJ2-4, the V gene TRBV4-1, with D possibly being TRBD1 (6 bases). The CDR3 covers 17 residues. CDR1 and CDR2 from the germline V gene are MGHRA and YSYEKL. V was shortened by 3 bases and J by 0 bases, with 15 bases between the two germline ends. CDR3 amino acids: CASSHLDSGGAKNIQYF. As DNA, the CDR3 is TGCGCCAGCAGCCACTTGGACAGCGGAGGAGCCAAAAACATTCAGTACTTC.

The CDR3 protein is CATSRDTGGAYEQYF. The CDR3 DNA is TGTGCCACCAGCAGAGATACGGGCGGGGCCTACGAGCAGTACTTC. The chain is built from TRBV15 and TRBJ2-7; D might be TRBD2 (6 bases). This CDR3 spans 15 amino acids. Per germline, CDR1 LNHNV and CDR2 YYDKDF (reference sequence). Trimming took 0 bases from V and 2 from J, leaving 11 bases between them.

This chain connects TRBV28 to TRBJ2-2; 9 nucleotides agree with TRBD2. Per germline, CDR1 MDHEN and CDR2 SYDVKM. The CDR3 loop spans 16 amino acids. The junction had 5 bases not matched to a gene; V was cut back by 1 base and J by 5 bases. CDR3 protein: CASSLYSGRKTGELFF. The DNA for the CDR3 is TGTGCCAGCAGTTTATACAGCGGGAGGAAAACCGGGGAGCTGTTTTTT.

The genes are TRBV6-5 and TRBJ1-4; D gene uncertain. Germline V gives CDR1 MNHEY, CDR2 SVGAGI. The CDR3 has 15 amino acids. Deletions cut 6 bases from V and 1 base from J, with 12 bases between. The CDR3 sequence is CASSPSGETNEKLFF. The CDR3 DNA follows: TGTGCCAGCAGCCCTTCCGGGGAAACTAATGAAAAACTGTTTTTT.

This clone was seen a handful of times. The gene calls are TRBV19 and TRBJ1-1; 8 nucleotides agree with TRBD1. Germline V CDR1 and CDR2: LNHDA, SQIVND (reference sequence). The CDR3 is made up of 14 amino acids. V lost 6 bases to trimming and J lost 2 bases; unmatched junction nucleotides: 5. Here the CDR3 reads CASRHRGVNTEAFF. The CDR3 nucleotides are TGTGCCAGTAGGCACAGGGGGGTTAACACTGAAGCTTTCTTT.

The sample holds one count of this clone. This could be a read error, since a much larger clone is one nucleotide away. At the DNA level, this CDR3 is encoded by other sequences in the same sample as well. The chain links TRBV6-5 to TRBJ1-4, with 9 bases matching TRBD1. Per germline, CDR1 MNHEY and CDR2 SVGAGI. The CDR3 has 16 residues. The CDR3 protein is CASSYSSGTGIEKLFF. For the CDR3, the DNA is TGTGCCAGCAGCTACTCGTCCGGGACAGGGATTGAAAAACTGTTTTTT.

CDR3 bases: TGTGCCTGGAGTCCCCCAGGAGTAAATTCACCCCTCCACTTT. It translates to CAWSPPGVNSPLHF. V usage is TRBV30 and J usage is TRBJ1-6; no clear D. Trimming cost V 2 bases and J 7 bases, with 12 bases left between them. There are 14 residues in the CDR3. Germline CDR1 is GTSNPN and CDR2 is SVGIG (reference sequence). Complete variable domain (other parts from reference TRBV30 and TRBJ1-6): SQTIHQWPATLVQPVGSPLSLECTVEGTSNPNLYWYRQAAGRGLQLLFYSVGIGQISSEVPQNLSASRPQDRQFILSSKKLLLSDSGFYLCAWSPPGVNSPLHFGNGTRLTVT.

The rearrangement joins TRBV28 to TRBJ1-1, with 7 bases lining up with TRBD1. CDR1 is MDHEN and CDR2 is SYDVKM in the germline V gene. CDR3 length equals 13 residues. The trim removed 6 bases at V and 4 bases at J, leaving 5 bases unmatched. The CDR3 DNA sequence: TGTGCCAGCAGGGGGGGACAGTTCACTGAAGCTTTCTTT. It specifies CASRGGQFTEAFF.

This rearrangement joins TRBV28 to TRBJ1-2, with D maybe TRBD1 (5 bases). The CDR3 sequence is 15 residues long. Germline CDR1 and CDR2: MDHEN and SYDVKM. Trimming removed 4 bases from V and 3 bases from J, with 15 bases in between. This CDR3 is CASSSVGGAHYGYTF. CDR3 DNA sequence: TGTGCCAGCAGTTCGGTCGGAGGGGCCCACTATGGCTACACCTTC.